Detailed here is one T cell receptor (beta chain). This sample was taken from a study of blood T cell repertoires in COVID-19. On the study more broadly: Italy, Spain and the United States were the sources of the convalescent and acute COVID-19 samples. Sources were T cells, B-cell-depleted T cells, or PBMCs; the material itself was cDNA or gDNA.

Original processing notes: How many nucleated cells were present was estimated from reference gene primer amplification. The protocol was immunoSEQ multiplex PCR, while the TCRdb copy is restricted to in-frame clones and leaves out a portion. V and J calls and clone size follow that table, whereas D and trimming were derived from the DNA. The table records 200,000 to 250,000 clones, around four fifths of them present only once. CDR3 length: 14 residues. The V and J ends lost 3 bases and 6 bases, in that order; junction bases with no gene match: 5. Germline V lookup: CDR1 MDHEN, CDR2 SYDVKM. The V gene is TRBV28, the J gene TRBJ2-5; 9 bases match TRBD2. Input material: peripheral blood. The sequence was obtained from a young man with active or convalescent COVID-19. The DNA for the CDR3 is TGTGCCAGCAGTTTGGGCGGGGGGGCAAAGACCCAGTACTTC. Residues: CASSLGGGAKTQYF. The entire variable domain, with the rest obtained from reference TRBV28 and TRBJ2-5, is as follows: DVKVTQSSRYLVKRTGEKVFLECVQDMDHENMFWYRQDPGLGLRLIYFSYDVKMKEKGDIPEGYSVSREKKERFSLILESASTNQTSMYLCASSLGGGAKTQYFGPGTRLLVL.